This T cell receptor beta chain was documented in a study of Graves' ophthalmopathy and Graves' hyperthyroidism. Investigators amplified TCR beta CDR3 regions from RNA transcripts. HTBI primers primed a first-round RT-PCR, and a second-round multiplex PCR followed. In TCRdb, the multiplex PCR reads were re-called with MiXCR into one record per CDR3 protein. This table has over a million distinct CDR3 sequences, less than 45% appearing once. Between the trimmed V and J ends, which lost 0 bases and 8 bases, there was a span of 14 bases. The CDR3 has 15 residues. Germline CDR1 is SGHRS and CDR2 is YFSETQ. In the case of this clonotype: A read error may explain this, as a much larger clone is one base away.

The gene calls are TRBV5-1 and TRBJ1-4; the D gene is possibly TRBD1 (6 bases). Material for sequencing was peripheral blood or thyroid tissue (not recorded which). The TCR sequence derives from an adult man with Graves' hyperthyroidism. The CDR3 DNA reads TGCGCCAGCAGCTTGGAGGGGGTTCTCGGGGAAAAACTGTTTTTT. Amino acids: CASSLEGVLGEKLFF.